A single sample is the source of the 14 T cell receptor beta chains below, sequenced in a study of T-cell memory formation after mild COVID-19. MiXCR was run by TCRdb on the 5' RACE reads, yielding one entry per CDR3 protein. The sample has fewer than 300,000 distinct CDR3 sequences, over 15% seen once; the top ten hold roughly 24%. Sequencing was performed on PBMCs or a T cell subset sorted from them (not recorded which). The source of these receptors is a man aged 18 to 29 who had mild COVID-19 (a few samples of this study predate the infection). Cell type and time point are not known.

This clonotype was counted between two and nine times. In DNA form, the CDR3 reads TGCGCCAGCAGCCCTGGGGTGGGGGCAGATACGCAGTATTTT. Amino acids: CASSPGVGADTQYF. The chain employs TRBV5-1 and TRBJ2-3, with D possibly being TRBD1 or TRBD2 (5 bases each). Germline V gene data show CDR1 as SGHRS and CDR2 as YFSETQ. The CDR3 runs to 14 residues. Trimming cost V 4 bases and J 4 bases, with 13 bases left between them.

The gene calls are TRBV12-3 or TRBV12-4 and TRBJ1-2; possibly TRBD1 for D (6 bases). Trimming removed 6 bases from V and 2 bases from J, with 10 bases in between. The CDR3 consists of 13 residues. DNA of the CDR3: TGTGCCAGCAGGGACAGCTTCAACTATGGCTACACCTTC. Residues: CASRDSFNYGYTF.

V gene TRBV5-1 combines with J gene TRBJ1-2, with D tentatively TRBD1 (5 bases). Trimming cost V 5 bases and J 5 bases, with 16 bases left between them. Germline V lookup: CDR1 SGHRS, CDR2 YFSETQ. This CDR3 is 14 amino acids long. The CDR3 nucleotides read TGCGCCAGCAGAAACCGGACAAACTCGTATGGCTACACCTTC. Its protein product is CASRNRTNSYGYTF.

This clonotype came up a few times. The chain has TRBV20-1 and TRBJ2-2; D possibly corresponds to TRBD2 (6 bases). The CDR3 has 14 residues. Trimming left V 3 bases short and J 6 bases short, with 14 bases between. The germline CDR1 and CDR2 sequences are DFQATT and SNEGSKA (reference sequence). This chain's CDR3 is CSASARGEAGELFF. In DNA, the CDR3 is TGCAGTGCTAGCGCGCGCGGGGAGGCCGGGGAGCTGTTTTTT.

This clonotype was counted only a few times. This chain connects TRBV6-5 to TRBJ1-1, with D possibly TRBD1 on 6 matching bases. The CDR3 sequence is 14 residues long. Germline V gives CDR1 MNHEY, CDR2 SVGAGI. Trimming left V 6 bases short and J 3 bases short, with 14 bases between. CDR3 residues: CASRIRGGDTEAFF. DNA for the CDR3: TGTGCCAGCAGAATACGAGGGGGGGACACTGAAGCTTTCTTT.

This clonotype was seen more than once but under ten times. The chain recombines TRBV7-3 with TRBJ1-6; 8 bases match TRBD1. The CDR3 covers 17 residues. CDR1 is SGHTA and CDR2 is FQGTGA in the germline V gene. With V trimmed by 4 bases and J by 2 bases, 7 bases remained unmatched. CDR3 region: CASSSGQGGAYNSPLHF. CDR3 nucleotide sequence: TGTGCCAGCAGCTCTGGACAGGGAGGGGCCTATAATTCACCCCTCCACTTT.

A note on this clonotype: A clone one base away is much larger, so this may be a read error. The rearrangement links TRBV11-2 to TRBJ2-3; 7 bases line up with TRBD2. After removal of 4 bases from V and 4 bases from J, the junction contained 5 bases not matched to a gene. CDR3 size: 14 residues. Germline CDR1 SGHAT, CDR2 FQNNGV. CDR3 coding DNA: TGTGCCAGCAGCTCCCGGGAGGTCCCAGATACGCAGTATTTT. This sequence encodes CASSSREVPDTQYF.

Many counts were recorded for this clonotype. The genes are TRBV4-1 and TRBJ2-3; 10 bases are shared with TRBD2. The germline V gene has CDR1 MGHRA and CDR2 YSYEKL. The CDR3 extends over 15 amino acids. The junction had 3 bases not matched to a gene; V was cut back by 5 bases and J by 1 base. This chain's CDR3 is CASSLTSGGTDTQYF. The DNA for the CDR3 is TGCGCCAGCAGCTTAACTAGCGGGGGCACAGATACGCAGTATTTT.

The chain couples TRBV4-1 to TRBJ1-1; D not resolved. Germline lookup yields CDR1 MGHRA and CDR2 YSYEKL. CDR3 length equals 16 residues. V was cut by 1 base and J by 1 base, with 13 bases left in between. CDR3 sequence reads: CASSQGMPRKNTEAFF. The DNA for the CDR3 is TGCGCCAGCAGCCAAGGGATGCCACGGAAGAACACTGAAGCTTTCTTT.

CDR3 nucleotides: TGTGCCACCACCCGACAGGGGGTAACAGATACGCAGTATTTT. Amino acid sequence: CATTRQGVTDTQYF. The chain has TRBV6-6 and TRBJ2-3; 9 bases map to TRBD1. Trimming at V came to 10 bases and at J to 3 bases, leaving 8 bases not matched to a gene. The CDR3 length is 14 residues. CDR1 and CDR2 from the germline V gene are MNHNY and SVGAGI (reference sequence).

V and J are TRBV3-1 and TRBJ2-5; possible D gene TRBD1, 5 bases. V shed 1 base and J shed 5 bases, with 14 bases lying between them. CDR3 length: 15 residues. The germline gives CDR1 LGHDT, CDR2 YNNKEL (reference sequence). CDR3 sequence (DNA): TGTGCCAGCAGCCAAGGTCAGGGCCTGAGGGAGACCCAGTACTTC. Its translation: CASSQGQGLRETQYF.

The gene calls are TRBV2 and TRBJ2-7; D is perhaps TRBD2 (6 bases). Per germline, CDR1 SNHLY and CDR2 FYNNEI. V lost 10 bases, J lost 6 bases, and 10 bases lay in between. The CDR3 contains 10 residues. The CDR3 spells CATAGGEQYF. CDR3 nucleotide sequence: TGTGCCACCGCCGGGGGCGAGCAGTACTTC.

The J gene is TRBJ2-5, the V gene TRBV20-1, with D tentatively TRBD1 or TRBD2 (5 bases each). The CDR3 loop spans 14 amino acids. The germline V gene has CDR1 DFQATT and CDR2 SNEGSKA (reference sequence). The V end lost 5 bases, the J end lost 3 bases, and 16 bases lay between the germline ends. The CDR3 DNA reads TGCAGTGCTTCCTCCGGGACCAAAGAAGAGACCCAGTACTTC. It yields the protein CSASSGTKEETQYF.

The CDR3 DNA reads TGTGCCAGCAGTTATCTCGCGGGGGGACAGGCTCCTCAAGGGAGTATCTACAATGAGCAGTTCTTC. The encoded protein is CASSYLAGGQAPQGSIYNEQFF. The chain carries TRBV6-6 and TRBJ2-1; D may be TRBD1 or TRBD2 (8 bases each). Germline V gene sequence: CDR1 MNHNY, CDR2 SVGAGI (reference sequence). The V end lost 3 bases, the J end lost 3 bases, and 33 bases lay between the germline ends. The CDR3 extends over 22 amino acids.